This passage covers 4 T cell receptor beta chains from one sample sequenced in a study of a mutant IDH1 vaccine in newly diagnosed glioma. Assay: immunoSEQ multiplex PCR; the TCRdb copy retains only in-frame clones and omits some. The profile shows about 67,000 clones, 83% of them singletons. Time point noted: baseline, week 1 (first vaccination visit). Regarding treatment: pre-vaccination baseline after standard-of-care therapy. Sequencing was performed on peripheral blood mononuclear cells (PBMCs), taken from a glioma patient treated with radiotherapy, temozolomide or both. Receptors originate from a woman aged 18-30 years with glioma. Some clones in this sample may be carry-over from other donors' samples.

V and J are TRBV5-4 and TRBJ2-7; 9 bases are a match to TRBD2. The CDR3 is made up of 16 amino acids. Trimming cost V 0 bases and J 7 bases; bases outside gene matches: 11. From germline, CDR1 is SGHNT and CDR2 YYREEE (reference sequence). The CDR3 coding sequence is TGTGCCAGCAGCTTGGCGAGGCGGGGGGGGCCTAGGGAGCAGTACTTC. It translates to CASSLARRGGPREQYF. Variable domain in full (rest from reference TRBV5-4 and TRBJ2-7): ETGVTQSPTHLIKTRGQQVTLRCSSQSGHNTVSWYQQALGQGPQFIFQYYREEENGRGNFPPRFSGLQFPNYSSELNVNALELDDSALYLCASSLARRGGPREQYFGPGTRLTVT.

The chain couples TRBV29-1 to TRBJ2-3; D is ambiguous. V was cut by 7 bases and J by 2 bases, with 7 bases left in between. Germline lookup yields CDR1 SQVTM and CDR2 ANQGSEA. This CDR3 has 11 residues. The CDR3 region is CSAATTDTQYF. The CDR3 DNA reads as TGCAGCGCGGCCACCACAGATACGCAGTATTTT.

The rearrangement joins TRBV9 to TRBJ1-3; D unclear. CDR1 is SGDLS and CDR2 is YYNGEE in the germline V gene. Trimming removed 2 bases at V and 2 bases at J, with 17 bases between. This CDR3 is 17 amino acids long. The CDR3 sequence is CASSVAEAGSAGNTIYF. The CDR3 DNA follows: TGTGCCAGCAGCGTCGCCGAGGCGGGATCTGCTGGAAACACCATATATTTT.

This chain connects TRBV5-4 to TRBJ1-1; TRBD1 is a possible D gene (5 bases). Looked up from germline, CDR1 is SGHNT and CDR2 is YYREEE (reference sequence). The ends were cut back, 1 base at V and 1 base at J, with 5 bases in the middle. The CDR3 is 13 amino acids. The CDR3 DNA reads as TGTGCCAGCAGCTTGAGGGGGAACACTGAAGCTTTCTTT. Translated: CASSLRGNTEAFF.